Reported below is one T cell receptor beta chain. Its target is not known. The entry originates in a study of post-analysis software for immune sequencing data. Study conclusions and caveats: Patients showed TRBV5-6, TRBV5-1 and TRBV20-1 among roughly 5 TRBV segments more frequent than in controls.

The CDR3 sequence is 15 residues long. CDR1 is MNHNS, CDR2 SASEGT, per germline. With 1 base removed from V and 2 bases from J, the gap between germline ends came to 12 bases. Each TCR beta cDNA library carried unique molecular identifiers. Each CDR3 protein is one row after TCRdb ran MiXCR on the PCR reads. The data contain over 250,000 distinct CDR3 sequences, just over 35% of them singletons. This sequence joins TRBV6-1 and TRBJ2-7; D gene ambiguous. The receptor's source is a girl between 5 and 17 years old with multiple sclerosis. Sequencing input: blood. For the CDR3, the DNA is TGTGCCAGCAGTGAAGTTGGACGGCTCCCCTACGAGCAGTACTTC. Protein: CASSEVGRLPYEQYF.